The T cell receptor (beta chain) described here comes from a study of blood T cell repertoires in COVID-19. As for the study in general: Acute and convalescent COVID-19 samples came from the United States, Italy and Spain. PBMCs, B-cell-depleted T cells, or T cells provided the cDNA or gDNA that made up the material.

Followed over time, Seattle patients had been enrolled while infection was active. The CDR3 has 14 amino acids. Germline CDR1 GTSNPN, CDR2 SVGIG (reference sequence). The V and J ends lost 5 bases and 7 bases respectively, with 15 bases between them. Authors' data handling: Amplification of reference gene primers was used by the study to estimate nucleated cell counts. The table came from immunoSEQ multiplex PCR; TCRdb's copy has only in-frame clones and leaves some out. That table supplies the V and J calls and clone size; D and trimming were determined from the DNA. The sample holds about 120,000 clones, around 89% seen once. This clone has a handful of counts.

This sequence joins TRBV30 and TRBJ1-6, with D tentatively TRBD1 (5 bases). This TCR was recovered from a man in his 60s with COVID-19, enrolled during active disease. The sequenced material came from peripheral blood. CDR3 in DNA: TGTGCCTGGGGTCAATGGGAGGGGAATTCACCCCTCCACTTT. Translation gives CAWGQWEGNSPLHF.